The TCR beta chain under discussion was sequenced for a study of T cell responses to AZD1222 COVID-19 vaccine. Regarding the study as a whole: Baseline serology detected seropositivity in only a handful of AZD1222 recipients.

V was pared by 7 bases and J by 2 bases, with 6 bases between. The CDR3 extends over 12 amino acids. Germline V gene lookup returns CDR1 SNHLY and CDR2 FYNNEI. Sequencing was performed with immunoSEQ multiplex PCR; in TCRdb, only in-frame clones are kept and a portion is missing. The table shows under 200,000 clones, with approximately 89% occurring only once. Note on this clone: Antigen specificity is unknown.

The source of this sequence is an adult in good health. The sample here was peripheral blood, taken on day 0 of AZD1222 vaccination. This chain links TRBV2 with TRBJ2-4; D is undetermined. CDR3 amino acids: CASTRTKNIQYF. The CDR3 region has the DNA TGTGCCAGCACGAGAACCAAAAACATTCAGTACTTC.